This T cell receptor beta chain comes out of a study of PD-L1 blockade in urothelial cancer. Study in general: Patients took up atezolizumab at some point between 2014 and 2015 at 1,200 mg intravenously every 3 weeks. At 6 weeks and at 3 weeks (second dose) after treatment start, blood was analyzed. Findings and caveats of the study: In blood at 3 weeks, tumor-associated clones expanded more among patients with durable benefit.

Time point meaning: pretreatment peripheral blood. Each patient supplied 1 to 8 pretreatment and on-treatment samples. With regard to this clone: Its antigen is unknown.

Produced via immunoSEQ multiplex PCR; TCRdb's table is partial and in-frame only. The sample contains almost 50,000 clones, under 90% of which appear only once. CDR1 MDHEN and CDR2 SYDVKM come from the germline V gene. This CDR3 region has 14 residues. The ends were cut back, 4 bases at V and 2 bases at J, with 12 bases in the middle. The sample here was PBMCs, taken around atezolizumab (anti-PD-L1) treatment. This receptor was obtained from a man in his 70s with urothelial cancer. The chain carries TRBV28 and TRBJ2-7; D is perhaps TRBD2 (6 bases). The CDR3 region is CASSSPSATYEQYF. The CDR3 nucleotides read TGTGCCAGCAGTTCTCCTAGCGCAACCTACGAGCAGTACTTC.